This TCR beta chain was documented in a study of OX40 agonist ivuxolimab in advanced cancers. Regarding the complete study: Ivuxolimab was a fully human IgG2 agonistic monoclonal antibody targeting the costimulatory receptor OX40 (CD134). Intravenous ivuxolimab was administered to patients every 2 weeks at six dose levels: 0.01, 0.1, 0.3, 1.5, 3 and 10 mg/kg. Of the approximately 50 dose-escalation patients, hepatocellular carcinoma was present in around 20, melanoma in roughly 15, renal cell carcinoma in 9 and head and neck cancer in 9. In the dose-escalation cohort, 82.7% of patients were male, and the mean age was around 60 years, with a range of about 23 to 90. Patients were allowed to have had prior anti-PD-1, anti-PD-L1 or anti-CTLA-4 therapy, and less than 45% of the dose-escalation patients had previously received checkpoint inhibitors. Partial responses were achieved by three dose-escalation patients, of whom one had hepatocellular carcinoma and two had cutaneous melanoma. The point of sequencing TCRbeta in the periphery was to test whether ivuxolimab changed TCR sequence diversity and drove clonal T-cell expansion. The monotherapy dose-escalation portion (N of about 50 patients) of the phase I ivuxolimab trial is reported in the paper.

CDR1 and CDR2 are drawn from the germline V gene: MGHDK, SYGVNS. For this chain, trimming is 3 bases at the V end and 9 bases at the J end, and the number of junction bases without a gene match is 1. The CDR3 holds 13 amino acids from the cysteine to the phenylalanine. The DNA shown is the 39-base CDR3, in frame from base 1. Beyond this particular receptor, the publication reports: After ivuxolimab, more expanded clones were found on average in CD8+ T cells than in CD4+ T cells. In the 0.1-3.0 mg/kg groups, partial responders were among the patients with the lowest normalized peripheral clonal expansion, particularly in CD8+ T cells. At doses from 0.1 to 3.0 mg/kg, clonal expansion was seen in both CD4+ and CD8+ blood T cells between baseline and week 6. Low levels of normalized T-cell clonal expansion were also seen in some nonresponding patients. The antigen specificity of the clonally expanded peripheral T cells was not determined.

Concerning this clone itself: Its antigen is still unknown. One base away there is no much larger clone; base qualities are not given.

Patients with autoimmune disease history or receiving systemic immunosuppression were excluded from the trial. In every dose cohort, peripheral blood was drawn for TCR sequencing at baseline, cycle 4 day 1, and cycle 7 day 1. The samples were drawn from a first-in-human, open-label, multicenter phase I dose-escalation trial of ivuxolimab. The trial enrolled adults with locally advanced or metastatic head and neck squamous cell, hepatocellular, melanoma or renal cell carcinoma. Before TCR sequencing, CD4+ T cells and CD8+ T cells from peripheral blood were sorted into separate populations. To sequence the TCRbeta CDR3 region, genomic DNA was isolated from the sorted cells. The immunoSEQ Assay was used to sequence the TCRbeta CDR3 regions. Held by TCRdb, this immuneACCESS table contains in-frame sequences only and omits some clones. Under half of the omission traces to an unresolved V gene where checked; the cause of the rest is unknown. This sample gives over 85,000 clones in total; 90% to 95% of them show up just once. The ten largest clones add up to 0.25% to 0.35% of the sample.

The source material was CD4+ or CD8+ T cells sorted from blood, sampled in a trial of the OX40 agonist ivuxolimab. The clonotype originates from an adult with an advanced solid tumor such as melanoma, head and neck, liver or kidney cancer. The sequence joins TRBV25-1 to TRBJ1-6; 8 nucleotides in the junction match TRBD1. This receptor has the CDR3 CASSDTGGSPLHF. The DNA sequence is TGTGCCAGCAGTGACACAGGGGGTTCACCCCTCCACTTT.